Here is one T cell receptor (beta chain) with its context. Generated by immunoSEQ multiplex PCR, the TCRdb table keeps only in-frame clones and is missing some. The profile covers more than 85,000 clones, with almost 95% appearing a single time and around 0.96% taken by the ten largest. The sample originates from a study of T cell changes during pregnancy in multiple sclerosis. The CDR3 loop spans 14 amino acids. Trimming removed 3 bases at V and 5 bases at J, with 14 bases between. CDR1 and CDR2 from the germline V gene are SGHRS and YFSETQ. The specimen was peripheral blood, collected before pregnancy. This TCR derives from a female donor with multiple sclerosis, enrolled in a pregnancy study. V and J are TRBV5-1 and TRBJ1-1; perhaps TRBD1 as D (5 bases). The CDR3 loop reads CASSYVGGGTEAFF. CDR3 sequence (DNA): TGCGCCAGCAGCTATGTGGGGGGAGGGACTGAAGCTTTCTTT.